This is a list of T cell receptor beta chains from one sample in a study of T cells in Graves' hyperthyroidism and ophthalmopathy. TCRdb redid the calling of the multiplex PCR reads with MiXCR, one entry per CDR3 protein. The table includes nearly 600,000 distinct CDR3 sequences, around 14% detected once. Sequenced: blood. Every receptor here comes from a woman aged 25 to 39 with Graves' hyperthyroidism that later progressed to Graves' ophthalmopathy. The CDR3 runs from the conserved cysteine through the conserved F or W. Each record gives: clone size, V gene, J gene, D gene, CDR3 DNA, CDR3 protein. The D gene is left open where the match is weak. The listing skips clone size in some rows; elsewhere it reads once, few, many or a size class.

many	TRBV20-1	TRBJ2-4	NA	TGCAGTGCTCCCCGGGCCCCCGGAGGGAACATTCAGTACTTC	CSAPRAPGGNIQYF
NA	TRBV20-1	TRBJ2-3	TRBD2	TGCAGTGCTAGAGATTTGCGTTGGACTAGCGGGTCCCGTGAGGGGACAGATACGCAGTATTTT	CSARDLRWTSGSREGTDTQYF
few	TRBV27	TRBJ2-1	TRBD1	TGTGCCAGCAGTTTGGACAGGGGGGGTGGACTAGAAACGGATGAGCAGTTCTTC	CASSLDRGGGLETDEQFF
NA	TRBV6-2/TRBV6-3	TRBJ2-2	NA	TGTGCCAGCAGTTCCAACGAGGGGGCCGGGGAGCTGTTTTTT	CASSSNEGAGELFF
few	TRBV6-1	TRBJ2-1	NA	TGTGCCAGCAGTATGGGTTTGTTAGCGGCCCACAATGAGCAGTTCTTC	CASSMGLLAAHNEQFF
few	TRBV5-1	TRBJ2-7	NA	TGCGCCAGCAGCTCAGGACCATCCTCCTACGAGCAGTACTTC	CASSSGPSSYEQYF
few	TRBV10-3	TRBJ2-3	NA	TGTGCCATCAGTGAGAGCGCGGTCCTCACAGATACGCAGTATTTT	CAISESAVLTDTQYF
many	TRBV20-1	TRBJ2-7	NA	TGCAGTGCTAGAGATCGCACAGGGTGGGGCGAGCAGTACTTC	CSARDRTGWGEQYF
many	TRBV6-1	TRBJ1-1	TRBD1	TGTGCCAGCAGGCGACAGGGGGTCTCTTCTGAAGCTTTCTTT	CASRRQGVSSEAFF
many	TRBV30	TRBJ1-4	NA	TGTGCCTGGAGCAGGGTCAGCGAAAAACTGTTTTTT	CAWSRVSEKLFF
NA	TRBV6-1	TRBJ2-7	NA	TGTGCCAGCAACGAACAGGGAACCTGGGGGGAGCAGTACTTC	CASNEQGTWGEQYF
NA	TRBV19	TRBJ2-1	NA	TGTGCCAGTGGGCAGGACTACAATGAGCAGTTCTTC	CASGQDYNEQFF
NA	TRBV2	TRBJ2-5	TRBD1	TGTGCCAGCAGTGAAGCACCGACAGGGGTCAGGGGAGAGACCCAGTACTTC	CASSEAPTGVRGETQYF
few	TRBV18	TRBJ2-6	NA	TGTGCCAGCTCACCAACCCAGACCAAAGGAAACTCTGGGGCCAACGTCCTGACTTTC	CASSPTQTKGNSGANVLTF
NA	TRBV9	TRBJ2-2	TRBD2	TGTGCCAGCAGCTTGACAGCGGGGCCAAACACCGGGGAGCTGTTTTTT	CASSLTAGPNTGELFF
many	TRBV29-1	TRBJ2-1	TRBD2	TGCAGCGTTGAGGGACTAGCGGAGAGTCTATCCTACAATGAGCAGTTCTTC	CSVEGLAESLSYNEQFF
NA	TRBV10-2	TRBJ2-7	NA	TGCGCCAGCAGCTCGGGTGCGGGGTACGAGCAGTACTTC	CASSSGAGYEQYF